The rows below give T cell receptor beta chains drawn from one sample of a study of blood T cell repertoires in COVID-19. The table came from immunoSEQ multiplex PCR; TCRdb's copy has only in-frame clones and leaves some out. The sample carries over 250,000 clones, nearly 90% recorded once. The sample consisted of PBMCs or T cells enriched from blood (not recorded which). The receptors derive from a woman aged 55 to 70 who had recovered from COVID-19. The CDR3 runs from the conserved cysteine through the conserved F or W. Fields, in order: J gene, D gene, clone size, V gene, CDR3 protein, CDR3 DNA. The D gene is left open where the match is weak. Where a row states a size, it is once, few, many or the class of an expanded clone; other rows omit it.

TRBJ1-2 | NA | NA | TRBV7-3 | CASSPEGGYGYTF | TGTGCCAGCAGCCCAGAGGGTGGCTATGGCTACACCTTC
TRBJ1-5 | NA | NA | TRBV7-8 | CASSLALARGLRQPQHF | TGTGCCAGCAGCTTAGCGCTAGCTAGAGGGTTAAGGCAGCCCCAGCATTTT
TRBJ1-6 | NA | NA | TRBV11-2 | CASSLDEVSPLHF | TGTGCCAGCAGCTTAGATGAGGTTTCACCCCTCCACTTT
TRBJ2-1 | TRBD2 | NA | TRBV6-5 | CASSYTSDSSYNEQFF | TGTGCCAGCAGTTATACTAGCGATAGCTCCTACAATGAGCAGTTCTTC
TRBJ2-1 | NA | NA | TRBV28 | CASSWRQDGDEQFF | TGTGCCAGCAGTTGGAGACAGGATGGGGATGAGCAGTTCTTC
TRBJ2-1 | TRBD2 | NA | TRBV5-4 | CASSLERGGLNNEQFF | TGTGCCAGCAGCTTGGAACGGGGGGGCCTCAACAATGAGCAGTTCTTC
TRBJ2-5 | NA | NA | TRBV9 | CASSADGYQETQYF | TGTGCCAGCAGCGCCGACGGGTACCAAGAGACCCAGTACTTC
TRBJ1-6 | TRBD1 | few | TRBV19 | CASSISETGGSPLHF | TGTGCCAGTAGTATCAGCGAGACAGGGGGGTCACCCCTCCACTTT
TRBJ2-7 | TRBD2 | NA | TRBV25-1 | CASSLAGTYEQYF | TGTGCCAGCAGTCTAGCGGGGACCTACGAGCAGTACTTC
TRBJ2-1 | NA | NA | TRBV21-1 | CASSKYLASGGPSYNEQFF | TGTGCCAGCAGCAAATACCTGGCTAGCGGGGGGCCCTCCTACAATGAGCAGTTCTTC
TRBJ1-4 | NA | NA | TRBV30 | CAWSGLGGMDEKLFF | TGTGCCTGGAGTGGCCTGGGGGGAATGGATGAAAAACTGTTTTTT
TRBJ1-4 | NA | NA | TRBV5-1 | CASSLAGLEKLFF | TGCGCCAGCAGTTTAGCAGGGTTGGAAAAACTGTTTTTT
TRBJ1-1 | NA | NA | TRBV5-4 | CASSLAGGGHTEAFF | TGTGCCAGCAGCTTGGCCGGCGGGGGGCACACTGAAGCTTTCTTT
TRBJ2-3 | TRBD2 | NA | TRBV7-3 | CASSSGLADADTQYF | TGTGCCAGCAGCTCGGGACTAGCGGATGCAGATACGCAGTATTTT
TRBJ1-1 | NA | NA | TRBV3-1/TRBV3-2 | CASSLYIQGTEAFF | TGTGCCAGCAGCCTTTACATACAGGGAACTGAAGCTTTCTTT
TRBJ1-5 | NA | NA | TRBV2 | CASSGGRTGNQPQHF | TGTGCCAGCAGTGGGGGGCGGACTGGCAATCAGCCCCAGCATTTT
TRBJ1-2 | NA | NA | TRBV5-6 | CASSLVADPGYTF | TGTGCCAGCAGCTTGGTGGCAGATCCTGGCTACACCTTC
TRBJ1-2 | NA | NA | TRBV30 | CAWSVHGADGYTF | TGTGCCTGGAGTGTACATGGGGCTGATGGCTACACCTTC
TRBJ1-6 | NA | NA | TRBV5-8 | CASRPLGNSPLHF | TGTGCCAGCAGGCCGCTCGGTAATTCACCCCTCCACTTT
TRBJ2-2 | TRBD2 | NA | TRBV4-2 | CASSQGGPGLVGEHGELFF | TGTGCCAGCAGCCAAGGGGGACCGGGACTAGTGGGTGAGCACGGGGAGCTGTTTTTT
TRBJ2-5 | TRBD2 | NA | TRBV5-1 | CASSTHLLAHNPGETQYF | TGCGCCAGCAGCACGCACCTACTAGCGCACAACCCCGGGGAGACCCAGTACTTC
TRBJ2-1 | TRBD2 | NA | TRBV7-3 | CASSLRLAGGNEQFF | TGTGCCAGCAGCCTACGACTAGCGGGAGGTAATGAGCAGTTCTTC
TRBJ1-4 | TRBD1 | once | TRBV9 | CASSVGDRVPEKLFF | TGTGCCAGCAGCGTAGGGGACAGGGTTCCCGAAAAACTGTTTTTT
TRBJ2-7 | TRBD2 | NA | TRBV7-7 | CASSLGTSGSDEQYF | TGTGCTAGCAGCTTAGGGACTAGCGGGAGTGACGAGCAGTACTTC
TRBJ1-4 | NA | NA | TRBV6-1 | CASSDDLQGRKLFF | TGTGCCAGCAGTGACGACCTTCAGGGCAGAAAACTGTTTTTT
TRBJ1-1 | TRBD1 | NA | TRBV29-1 | CSVSTGGAAEAFF | TGCAGCGTTTCGACAGGGGGAGCAGCTGAAGCTTTCTTT
TRBJ2-7 | NA | NA | TRBV7-9 | CASSLGPTGSYEQYF | TGTGCCAGCAGCTTAGGTCCCACGGGCTCCTACGAGCAGTACTTC
TRBJ2-5 | NA | NA | TRBV7-3 | CASSPGPAGETQYF | TGTGCCAGCAGCCCGGGACCAGCGGGAGAGACCCAGTACTTC
TRBJ2-7 | NA | NA | TRBV14 | CASSQVGGSYEQYF | TGTGCCAGCAGCCAAGTAGGAGGGAGCTACGAGCAGTACTTC
TRBJ2-7 | NA | NA | TRBV5-1 | CASSGWLPQVEEQYF | TGCGCCAGCAGCGGGTGGCTCCCCCAGGTGGAAGAGCAGTACTTC
TRBJ2-2 | TRBD2 | NA | TRBV27 | CASSRGLIRGELFF | TGTGCCAGCAGCCGGGGACTAATTCGCGGGGAGCTGTTTTTT